Each of the 13 T cell receptor beta chains below was sequenced from the same sample in a study of shared clonotypes between healthy human individuals (dated by TCRdb to 2018 to 2021). Receptor libraries were prepared by the immunoSEQ multiplex PCR assay. Sourced from immuneACCESS, this table was stored by TCRdb with only in-frame sequences that have V and J called. A share of the clones is absent; for the studies checked, an unresolved V gene accounts for under half, and the remainder has no known explanation. This sample is represented by hundreds of thousands of clones; roughly 73% of them were singletons. 1.5% to 2% of the sample rests with the top ten. Sequenced: memory CD4+ T cells sorted from blood. The cell subset or site label corresponds to: CD45RA-negative fraction. These receptors were taken from a woman aged 30 to 39 in good health.

This clone showed up just once. This chain connects TRBV19 to TRBJ1-1; D is perhaps TRBD1 (5 bases). Germline-derived CDR1 and CDR2 are LNHDA and SQIVND (reference sequence). The V and J ends lost 6 bases and 1 base respectively, with 15 bases between them. The CDR3 runs 15 residues. CDR3 in amino acids: CASSSSREKNTEAFF. In nucleotides, the CDR3 is TGTGCCAGTAGCAGTAGCAGGGAGAAGAACACTGAAGCTTTCTTT.

As to this clone: At the DNA level, this CDR3 is encoded by other sequences in the same sample as well. The chain recombines TRBV5-1 with TRBJ2-5, with a possible D match to TRBD1 (6 bases). In germline, CDR1 is SGHRS, CDR2 YFSETQ. This CDR3 contains 13 residues. The ends were cut back, 0 bases at V and 4 bases at J, with 7 bases in the middle. CDR3 residues: CASSLEGGETQYF. CDR3 DNA: TGCGCCAGCAGCTTGGAAGGGGGAGAGACCCAGTACTTC.

The J gene is TRBJ1-1, the V gene TRBV28, with D perhaps TRBD1 (5 bases). There are 14 residues in the CDR3. From germline, CDR1 is MDHEN and CDR2 SYDVKM. With 6 bases removed from V and 1 base from J, the gap between germline ends came to 12 bases. The CDR3 reads CASSERGSNTEAFF. The CDR3 DNA is TGTGCCAGCAGCGAAAGGGGATCGAACACTGAAGCTTTCTTT.

This clone has at least ten counts. The rearrangement links TRBV28 to TRBJ1-5; no clear D. The ends were cut back, 5 bases at V and 4 bases at J, with 9 bases in the middle. Germline V gives CDR1 MDHEN, CDR2 SYDVKM. This CDR3 has 13 amino acids. The chain's CDR3 is CASSPAANQPQHF. Here the CDR3 DNA reads TGTGCCAGCAGTCCTGCAGCGAATCAGCCCCAGCATTTT.

On this clone: Given a much more abundant clone one base away, this may be a read error. The rearrangement uses TRBV2 and TRBJ2-6; D is ambiguous. The CDR3 totals 12 residues. Germline V gene data show CDR1 as SNHLY and CDR2 as FYNNEI. Trimming took off 6 bases at V and 2 bases at J, with 2 bases between the two ends. Here the CDR3 reads CASSAGANVLTF. CDR3 in DNA: TGTGCCAGCAGCGCTGGGGCCAACGTCCTGACTTTC.

The rearrangement links TRBV19 to TRBJ1-6, with 10 bases identical to TRBD1. Germline-derived CDR1 and CDR2 are LNHDA and SQIVND (reference sequence). V dropped 4 bases and J dropped 9; count of bases not matched to a gene: 0. The CDR3 runs to 13 residues. The CDR3 DNA reads as TGTGCCAGTAGTAGACAGGGGGCTTCACCCCTCCACTTT. Translation: CASSRQGASPLHF.

This chain uses TRBV29-1 with TRBJ2-6, with a possible D match to TRBD2 (6 bases). V lost 4 bases, J lost 4 bases, and 14 bases lay in between. There are 15 residues in the CDR3. CDR1 and CDR2 (germline): SQVTM, ANQGSEA. Here the CDR3 DNA reads TGCAGCGTTGTGGGAGGTCCTTCCGGGGCCAACGTCCTGACTTTC. Its protein product is CSVVGGPSGANVLTF.

The chain recombines TRBV2 with TRBJ1-5, with unresolved D. There are 13 residues in the CDR3. Trimming took off 7 bases at V and 0 bases at J, with 7 bases between the two ends. CDR1 SNHLY and CDR2 FYNNEI come from the germline V gene. The CDR3 bases are TGTGCCAGCAACTTGCATAGCAATCAGCCCCAGCATTTT. This codes for CASNLHSNQPQHF.

The V gene is TRBV11-2, the J gene TRBJ2-2; 9 nucleotides agree with TRBD2. The V segment lost 5 bases and the J segment 2 bases; nucleotides outside the gene matches: 6. The CDR3 loop spans 16 amino acids. The germline CDR1 and CDR2 sequences are SGHAT and FQNNGV. The CDR3 DNA reads as TGTGCCAGCAGCCCACTTAGCGGGGGCAACACCGGGGAGCTGTTTTTT. This sequence encodes CASSPLSGGNTGELFF.

The chain uses TRBV7-7 and TRBJ2-5; weak D call: TRBD1 (6 bases). The closer fit of TRBJ2-7 to the DNA end suggests the J call may be wrong. The CDR3 is 15 amino acids. Germline values: CDR1 SSHAT, CDR2 FNYEAQ (reference sequence). The CDR3: CASSLEVGGGHEQYF. The CDR3, as DNA: TGTGCCAGCAGCTTAGAGGTCGGTGGGGGCCACGAGCAGTACTTC.

V usage is TRBV9 and J usage is TRBJ2-5; D might be TRBD1 or TRBD2, each matching 5 bases. The CDR3 has 15 residues. The germline V gene has CDR1 SGDLS and CDR2 YYNGEE. V lost 4 bases, J lost 5 bases, and 18 bases lay in between. The CDR3 protein is CASSPRGDPGETQYF. The CDR3 bases are TGTGCCAGCAGCCCTCGGGGCGACCCGGGGGAGACCCAGTACTTC.

This rearrangement joins TRBV29-1 to TRBJ1-5; D might be TRBD1 (5 bases). V was trimmed by 5 bases and J by 3 bases, leaving 11 bases between them. CDR1 and CDR2 from the germline V gene are SQVTM and ANQGSEA. There are 13 residues in the CDR3. CDR3 bases: TGCAGCGTTTCCGGACAACTCAATCAGCCCCAGCATTTT. Translating gives CSVSGQLNQPQHF.

In this sample, this clone turned up a few times. CDR3 bases: TGTGCCAGCATGGCGCTCAATGAGCAGTTCTTC. Translated: CASMALNEQFF. This chain uses TRBV6-6 with TRBJ2-1; no firm D call. Germline values: CDR1 MNHNY, CDR2 SVGAGI (reference sequence). V lost 7 bases and J lost 6, with 7 bases in between. There are 11 residues in the CDR3.